One and the same sample provided the 21 T cell receptor beta chains below, sequenced in a study of technical replicates of blood from several donors (dated by TCRdb to 2016 to 2017). Library construction relied on the immunoSEQ multiplex PCR assay. TCRdb stores this immuneACCESS table with in-frame sequences only. Part of the clones is absent; in the studies checked, under half of the shortfall reflects unresolved V genes, and no reason is known for the rest. The sample table records more than 90,000 clones; 90% to 96% of these occur just once. 0.22% of the sample is held by the ten biggest clonotypes. The sequenced material came from T cells isolated from PBMCs. These receptors were collected from a human donor in good health.

The genes are TRBV11-2 and TRBJ2-1; D unresolved. Germline V gene lookup returns CDR1 SGHAT and CDR2 FQNNGV. CDR3 size: 16 residues. The V gene lost 4 bases and the J gene lost 4 bases, with 17 bases spanning the gap. The CDR3 sequence is CASSSIRVKSYNEQFF. The CDR3 nucleotides read TGTGCCAGCAGCTCCATTCGAGTTAAGTCTTACAATGAGCAGTTCTTC.

CDR3 in DNA: TGTGCCAGCAGCTTGGGGACTAGCGGGAGGGCCAAGTTCTTC. Protein product: CASSLGTSGRAKFF. The chain links TRBV7-2 to TRBJ2-1; 16 positions match TRBD2. This CDR3 spans 14 amino acids. The V gene end was trimmed by 3 bases and the J gene end by 14 bases; junction bases not matched to a gene: 4. CDR1 and CDR2 from the germline V gene are SGHTA and FQGNSA.

The CDR3 protein is CASSWGQGYNEQFF. DNA of the CDR3: TGTGCCAGCAGTTGGGGACAGGGATACAATGAGCAGTTCTTC. The genes are TRBV6-5 and TRBJ2-1, with TRBD1 identical over 9 bases. The CDR3 covers 14 residues. V dropped 4 bases and J dropped 4; count of bases not matched to a gene: 2. Per germline, CDR1 MNHEY and CDR2 SVGAGI.

The CDR3 sequence: CAQVGTENSPLHF. CDR3 DNA sequence: TGTGCCCAGGTAGGGACAGAGAATTCACCCCTCCACTTT. This chain connects TRBV30 to TRBJ1-6; 7 nucleotides line up with TRBD1. The CDR3 is 13 amino acids. Germline V gene data show CDR1 as GTSNPN and CDR2 as SVGIG (reference sequence). Trimming took 8 bases from V and 7 from J; bases not matched to a gene: 8.

This clone is a singleton in its sample. V usage is TRBV14 and J usage is TRBJ2-3, with D maybe TRBD1 (8 bases). V shed 1 base and J shed 2 bases, with 22 bases lying between them. The CDR3 covers 19 residues. Germline assignment: CDR1 SGHDN and CDR2 FVKESK. The CDR3 region is CASSQGGGARGRYTDTQYF. As DNA, the CDR3 is TGTGCCAGCAGCCAAGGAGGGGGGGCCAGGGGGCGATACACAGATACGCAGTATTTT.

The V call is TRBV28, the J call TRBJ1-2; 7 bases are a match to TRBD1. Per germline, CDR1 MDHEN and CDR2 SYDVKM. V dropped 6 bases and J dropped 11; count of bases not matched to a gene: 6. CDR3 length: 11 amino acids. CDR3 in DNA: TGTGCCAGCAGGTGGGACAGAAAGTACACCTTC. Its protein product is CASRWDRKYTF.

The chain combines TRBV28 with TRBJ2-4; D is possibly TRBD2 (5 bases). Looked up from germline, CDR1 is MDHEN and CDR2 is SYDVKM. With 6 bases removed from V and 1 base from J, the gap between germline ends came to 16 bases. The CDR3 has 16 residues. The CDR3 here is CASRERGGFAKNIQYF. CDR3 nucleotides: TGTGCCAGCAGGGAGAGAGGCGGGTTTGCCAAAAACATTCAGTACTTC.

The chain employs TRBV28 and TRBJ2-1, with 9 bases lining up with TRBD2. The CDR3 is made up of 17 amino acids. J was trimmed by 0 bases and V by 8 bases; bases with no gene match: 11. Germline CDR1 reads MDHEN; CDR2 reads SYDVKM. CDR3 nucleotides: TGTGCCAGCGGCCCGGTGGCTAGCGGGACCTCCTACAATGAGCAGTTCTTC. It yields the protein CASGPVASGTSYNEQFF.

This rearrangement joins TRBV6-6 to TRBJ1-5; D unclear. There are 14 residues in the CDR3. V shed 6 bases and J shed 3 bases, with 12 bases lying between them. Germline lookup yields CDR1 MNHNY and CDR2 SVGAGI (reference sequence). Here the CDR3 DNA reads TGTGCCAGCAGGCCCCCGGGAAACAATCAGCCCCAGCATTTT. This translates into CASRPPGNNQPQHF.

This clone was found once. This sequence joins TRBV5-4 and TRBJ2-1; D not resolved. V was pared by 0 bases and J by 6 bases, with 7 bases between. The germline gives CDR1 SGHNT, CDR2 YYREEE (reference sequence). The CDR3 totals 13 residues. This CDR3 reads CASSLDYSNEQFF. The CDR3 region has the DNA TGTGCCAGCAGCTTGGACTATTCCAATGAGCAGTTCTTC. Variable domain in full (rest from reference TRBV5-4 and TRBJ2-1): ETGVTQSPTHLIKTRGQQVTLRCSSQSGHNTVSWYQQALGQGPQFIFQYYREEENGRGNFPPRFSGLQFPNYSSELNVNALELDDSALYLCASSLDYSNEQFFGPGTRLTVL.

The chain couples TRBV5-5 to TRBJ2-3; the D gene is possibly TRBD1 (6 bases). Germline-derived CDR1 and CDR2 are SGHKS and YYEKEE (reference sequence). The CDR3 covers 16 residues. Trimming took 3 bases from V and 0 from J, leaving 14 bases between them. The chain's CDR3 is CASSSQGQRSTDTQYF. The CDR3 DNA is TGTGCCAGCAGCTCCCAAGGACAGCGAAGCACAGATACGCAGTATTTT.

This clone occurred once. DNA of the CDR3: TGTGCCAGCAGCTTAACGGGGGGGCCGCGGACCGGGGAGCTGTTTTTT. This sequence encodes CASSLTGGPRTGELFF. The rearrangement uses TRBV7-2 and TRBJ2-2, with TRBD2 matching 8 bases. The V gene's germline CDR1 is SGHTA and CDR2 FQGNSA. The CDR3 spans 16 residues. V was clipped by 2 bases and J by 5 bases; unmatched bases: 7. Looking up the rest from reference TRBV7-2 and TRBJ2-2 gives the full variable domain: GAGVSQSPSNKVTEKGKDVELRCDPISGHTALYWYRQSLGQGLEFLIYFQGNSAPDKSGLPSDRFSAERTGGSVSTLTIQRTQQEDSAVYLCASSLTGGPRTGELFFGEGSRLTVL.

V gene TRBV7-2 combines with J gene TRBJ2-7; TRBD2 matches at 12 bases. CDR3 length: 14 amino acids. V was pared by 5 bases and J by 6 bases, with 5 bases of the junction left unmatched. Germline CDR1 is SGHTA and CDR2 is FQGNSA. CDR3 bases: TGTGCCAGCAGCCCCCGGACTAGCGGGGTCGAGCAGTACTTC. This codes for CASSPRTSGVEQYF.

The gene calls are TRBV27 and TRBJ2-5; 7 positions agree with TRBD2. The CDR3 loop spans 13 amino acids. Germline CDR1 and CDR2: MNHEY and SMNVEV (reference sequence). V shed 4 bases, J shed 10 bases, and the junction held 9 bases outside the gene matches. CDR3 protein: CASSWGTSGGQYF. The CDR3 DNA sequence: TGTGCCAGCAGTTGGGGCACGTCGGGGGGCCAGTACTTC.

The count of this clone is one. The chain links TRBV6-5 to TRBJ1-2, with TRBD1 as a possible D gene (6 bases). The CDR3 runs to 14 residues. Germline assignment: CDR1 MNHEY and CDR2 SVGAGI. Trimming shortened V by 6 bases and J by 4 bases, and 15 bases separated the two germline ends. CDR3 sequence: CASRLDSAAYGYTF. The DNA for the CDR3 is TGTGCCAGCAGACTGGACAGTGCCGCCTATGGCTACACCTTC.

V gene TRBV10-3 combines with J gene TRBJ1-2; the match to TRBD1 covers 7 bases. This CDR3 region has 16 residues. V lost 7 bases, J lost 1 base, and 12 bases stayed unmatched. Germline V gene lookup returns CDR1 ENHRY and CDR2 SYGVKD. The CDR3: CAINPGQPNFNYGYTF. As DNA, the CDR3 is TGTGCCATCAACCCGGGACAGCCGAACTTTAACTATGGCTACACCTTC.

This chain's CDR3 is CASSEEGRSYNEQFF. In DNA form, the CDR3 reads TGTGCCAGCAGTGAGGAGGGGCGGTCCTACAATGAGCAGTTCTTC. The V call is TRBV2, the J call TRBJ2-1; D may be TRBD2 (6 bases). The CDR3 has 15 amino acids. V was pared by 3 bases and J by 1 base, with 10 bases between. Germline loops: CDR1 SNHLY, CDR2 FYNNEI.

CDR3 nucleotides: TGTGCCAGCAGTGGACAGGGGATCGAGACCCAGTACTTC. Its protein product is CASSGQGIETQYF. This chain joins TRBV6-1 and TRBJ2-5, with TRBD1 matching over 8 bases. The CDR3 consists of 13 residues. CDR1 MNHNS and CDR2 SASEGT come from the germline V gene. J gave up 5 bases and V 4 bases, and 3 bases lay outside the gene matches.

V and J are TRBV6-6 and TRBJ2-7; a possible D gene is TRBD1 (6 bases). V was pared by 4 bases and J by 3 bases, with 10 bases between. The CDR3 extends over 13 amino acids. Germline CDR1 reads MNHNY; CDR2 reads SVGAGI (reference sequence). In DNA, the CDR3 is TGTGCCAGCAGTTCGGGACACCTCTACGAGCAGTACTTC. Residues: CASSSGHLYEQYF.

The gene calls are TRBV30 and TRBJ2-7, with D possibly matching TRBD2 (5 bases). Germline V lookup: CDR1 GTSNPN, CDR2 SVGIG (reference sequence). V was cut by 4 bases and J by 2 bases, with 9 bases left in between. The CDR3 extends over 12 amino acids. The CDR3 DNA reads as TGTGCCTGGACTGGAGGAGCCTACGAGCAGTACTTC. The encoded protein is CAWTGGAYEQYF.

The rearrangement uses TRBV30 and TRBJ1-3; D is unclear. Germline V gene sequence: CDR1 GTSNPN, CDR2 SVGIG (reference sequence). Trimming shortened V by 4 bases and J by 4 bases, and 5 bases separated the two germline ends. This CDR3 comprises 11 residues. The CDR3 here is CAWNKGNTIYF. The CDR3 DNA reads as TGTGCCTGGAATAAAGGAAACACCATATATTTT.